Below, 28 T cell receptor beta chains from the same sample are listed, as sequenced in a study of cytomegalovirus exposure and HLA in healthy donors. This PCR relied on a set of 60 Vbeta primers and 13 Jbeta primers. Here immunoSEQ multiplex PCR was the method, and the copy in TCRdb shows in-frame clones only, minus some. The table has 120,000 or so clones, about three fifths seen once; the top ten hold around 8.8%. The sample consisted of PBMCs. The receptors were sampled from a woman between 40 and 55 years old in good health and CMV-seropositive.

The CDR3 is CSVTGGSEQFF. DNA of the CDR3: TGCAGCGTAACAGGGGGCAGTGAGCAGTTCTTC. The gene calls are TRBV29-1 and TRBJ2-1, with 9 nucleotides matching TRBD1. CDR1 SQVTM and CDR2 ANQGSEA come from the germline V gene. The J segment lost 9 bases and the V segment lost 6 bases, leaving 3 bases of the junction unmatched. The CDR3 runs 11 residues.

The chain is built from TRBV7-9 and TRBJ2-5, with D perhaps matching TRBD1 (6 bases). The germline CDR1 and CDR2 sequences are SEHNR and FQNEAQ (reference sequence). V was shortened by 5 bases and J by 5 bases, with 24 bases between the two germline ends. The CDR3 spans 17 residues. In DNA, the CDR3 is TGTGCCAGCAGCCAACCCCGGGACACCGGAACAGGGGAGACCCAGTACTTC. Translating it yields CASSQPRDTGTGETQYF.

Only one count was recorded for this clone. The rearrangement uses TRBV5-5 and TRBJ2-7; D is unresolved. The ends were cut back, 4 bases at V and 3 bases at J, with 8 bases in the middle. Germline lookup yields CDR1 SGHKS and CDR2 YYEKEE (reference sequence). The CDR3 has 12 residues. DNA of the CDR3: TGTGCCAGCAGCGAAGACATCTACGAGCAGTACTTC. This translates into CASSEDIYEQYF.

The CDR3 region is CASSSAGPSTDTQYF. CDR3 coding DNA: TGTGCCAGCAGTTCGGCGGGACCTAGCACAGATACGCAGTATTTT. The chain combines TRBV6-6 with TRBJ2-3; possibly TRBD2 for D (6 bases). Germline CDR1 MNHNY, CDR2 SVGAGI (reference sequence). Deletions cut 4 bases from V and 0 bases from J, with 11 bases between. The CDR3 consists of 15 residues.

The V gene is TRBV11-2, the J gene TRBJ2-1; D is perhaps TRBD2 (6 bases). Germline V gene sequence: CDR1 SGHAT, CDR2 FQNNGV. V dropped 0 bases and J dropped 9 bases, with 18 bases sitting between them. The CDR3 length is 16 residues. As DNA, the CDR3 is TGTGCCAGCAGCTTAGATCTTACTATTCCAGCGGGTGAGCAGTTCTTC. Translated, it gives CASSLDLTIPAGEQFF.

This rearrangement joins TRBV5-1 to TRBJ2-1; 7 nucleotides match TRBD1. The CDR3 is made up of 13 amino acids. Unmatched junction bases numbered 4, after V lost 4 bases and J lost 6 bases. Germline-derived CDR1 and CDR2 are SGHRS and YFSETQ. The CDR3 here is CASSPDRVNEQFF. In nucleotides, the CDR3 is TGCGCCAGCAGCCCAGACAGGGTCAATGAGCAGTTCTTC.

The chain uses TRBV12-5 and TRBJ2-1; D may be TRBD1 (5 bases). The ends were cut back, 1 base at V and 15 bases at J, with 10 bases in the middle. CDR1 LGHNT and CDR2 FRNRAP come from the germline V gene. The CDR3 length is 11 residues. CDR3 loop: CASGLARQLFF. CDR3 DNA sequence: TGTGCTAGTGGTTTGGCGAGACAGCTGTTCTTC.

This chain joins TRBV7-8 and TRBJ2-2; D unresolved. The CDR3 totals 14 residues. The germline gives CDR1 SGHVS, CDR2 FQNEAQ. V gave up 2 bases and J gave up 5 bases, with 9 bases separating them. CDR3 region: CASSLLEQTGELFF. CDR3 DNA: TGTGCCAGCAGCTTATTGGAGCAGACCGGGGAGCTGTTTTTT.

This clone was found a few times. This chain connects TRBV6-5 to TRBJ2-5; the D gene is possibly TRBD1 (5 bases). Germline V gene lookup returns CDR1 MNHEY and CDR2 SVGAGI. The CDR3 is 16 amino acids. Trimming removed 4 bases at V and 4 bases at J, with 19 bases between. CDR3 protein: CASSFQAGILGETQYF. For the CDR3, the DNA is TGTGCCAGCAGTTTCCAGGCAGGGATTTTAGGAGAGACCCAGTACTTC.

The chain employs TRBV6-5 and TRBJ1-6; maybe TRBD1 (5 bases). Germline assignment: CDR1 MNHEY and CDR2 SVGAGI. CDR3 size: 16 residues. V shed 5 bases and J shed 4 bases, with 15 bases lying between them. This chain's CDR3 is CASSNLGEGYNSPLHF. CDR3 coding DNA: TGTGCCAGCAGTAACTTAGGGGAGGGATATAATTCACCCCTCCACTTT.

This clone has just a few counts. The V gene is TRBV2, the J gene TRBJ1-2, with TRBD1 matching over 8 bases. The CDR3 extends over 15 amino acids. Germline V gene data show CDR1 as SNHLY and CDR2 as FYNNEI. V shed 3 bases, J shed 7 bases, and the junction held 10 bases outside the gene matches. CDR3 nucleotide sequence: TGTGCCAGCAGTGAGAGGGACAGGAGTTTCGGTGGCTACACCTTC. Translated, it gives CASSERDRSFGGYTF.

This clone was seen a single time. The chain combines TRBV19 with TRBJ2-3; 7 nucleotides line up with TRBD2. CDR1 and CDR2 from the germline V gene are LNHDA and SQIVND (reference sequence). The CDR3 runs 14 residues. The trim removed 3 bases at V and 5 bases at J, leaving 5 bases unmatched. CDR3 sequence: CASSIRAGRDTQYF. The CDR3 nucleotides read TGTGCCAGTAGTATCCGAGCGGGGAGAGATACGCAGTATTTT.

J is TRBJ2-1 and V is TRBV6-1; TRBD1 is a possible D gene (5 bases). Deletions cut 3 bases from V and 0 bases from J, with 12 bases between. The CDR3 has 16 residues. Germline lookup yields CDR1 MNHNS and CDR2 SASEGT. Here the CDR3 reads CASSDEQESSYNEQFF. DNA for the CDR3: TGTGCCAGCAGTGACGAACAGGAGAGCTCCTACAATGAGCAGTTCTTC.

In this sample, this clone turned up a few times. V and J are TRBV7-8 and TRBJ1-1; tentatively, D is TRBD1 (5 bases). V was shortened by 6 bases and J by 8 bases, with 16 bases between the two germline ends. CDR1 and CDR2 from the germline V gene are SGHVS and FQNEAQ. The CDR3 is 13 amino acids. The CDR3 is CASSRSQGFEAFF. The CDR3, as DNA: TGTGCCAGCAGTCGGTCTCAGGGTTTCGAAGCTTTCTTT.

The J gene is TRBJ1-1, the V gene TRBV5-6, with a tentative D call TRBD1 (5 bases). The CDR3 is 13 residues long. V lost 6 bases to trimming and J lost 5 bases, with 14 bases between them. Germline loops: CDR1 SGHDT, CDR2 YYEEEE. The CDR3, as DNA: TGTGCCAGCAACCTACCCCGGGGGACTGAAGCTTTCTTT. Amino acids: CASNLPRGTEAFF.

This clone was recorded a few times. V and J are TRBV28 and TRBJ2-1; 7 nucleotides align to TRBD1. CDR3 length: 15 residues. Trimming at V came to 6 bases and at J to 5 bases, leaving 10 bases not matched to a gene. Germline CDR1 and CDR2: MDHEN and SYDVKM. CDR3 residues: CASSPTGLGNNEQFF. CDR3 nucleotide sequence: TGTGCCAGCAGCCCGACAGGGTTGGGAAACAATGAGCAGTTCTTC.

J is TRBJ2-7 and V is TRBV11-3; D perhaps matches TRBD2 (6 bases). V dropped 0 bases and J dropped 5 bases, with 17 bases sitting between them. Germline CDR1 SGHNT, CDR2 YENEEA. The CDR3 has 16 residues. In DNA, the CDR3 is TGTGCCAGCAGCTTAGAACCTTGGTCAGGGAGGAACGAGCAGTACTTC. Its protein is CASSLEPWSGRNEQYF. The complete variable domain, with remaining parts taken from reference TRBV11-3 and TRBJ2-7, reads EAGVVQSPRYKIIEKKQPVAFWCNPISGHNTLYWYLQNLGQGPELLIRYENEEAVDDSQLPKDRFSAERLKGVDSTLKIQPAELGDSAVYLCASSLEPWSGRNEQYFGPGTRLTVT.

The rearrangement joins TRBV19 to TRBJ1-4; 7 nucleotides align to TRBD1. The CDR3 sequence is 15 residues long. The germline V gene encodes CDR1 LNHDA and CDR2 SQIVND (reference sequence). The V and J ends lost 1 base and 5 bases, in that order; junction bases with no gene match: 4. The CDR3 reads CASSIGDSLNEKLFF. The CDR3 bases are TGTGCCAGTAGTATAGGGGACAGCCTCAATGAAAAACTGTTTTTT.

The chain has TRBV9 and TRBJ1-5, with TRBD1 matching over 7 bases. Germline assignment: CDR1 SGDLS and CDR2 YYNGEE. CDR3 size: 15 residues. The V and J ends lost 3 bases and 4 bases, in that order; junction bases with no gene match: 7. The CDR3 here is CASSARGLRNQPQHF. The CDR3 coding sequence is TGTGCCAGCAGCGCGAGGGGGCTTAGAAATCAGCCCCAGCATTTT.

The J gene is TRBJ2-7, the V gene TRBV5-1; TRBD2 matches at 12 bases. Germline CDR1 SGHRS, CDR2 YFSETQ. CDR3 length equals 15 residues. With V trimmed by 4 bases and J by 2 bases, 4 bases remained unmatched. The CDR3 spells CASSTGLAGPYEQYF. CDR3 coding DNA: TGCGCCAGCAGCACCGGACTAGCGGGGCCCTACGAGCAGTACTTC.

The rearrangement uses TRBV13 and TRBJ2-1; weak D call: TRBD1 (5 bases). The CDR3 runs 15 residues. The V gene's germline CDR1 is PRHDT and CDR2 FYEKMQ (reference sequence). Between the trimmed V and J ends, which lost 1 base and 5 bases, there was a span of 12 bases. CDR3 sequence: CASSLVGREHNEQFF. CDR3 in DNA: TGTGCCAGCAGCTTAGTTGGCAGGGAACACAATGAGCAGTTCTTC.

This clone occurred once. The V gene is TRBV9, the J gene TRBJ2-2; D is perhaps TRBD1 (6 bases). The CDR3 spans 16 residues. Trimming left V 0 bases short and J 5 bases short, with 14 bases between. CDR1 is SGDLS, CDR2 YYNGEE, per germline. In DNA form, the CDR3 reads TGTGCCAGCAGCGTAGTGCCGGATACAGGGACCGGGGAGCTGTTTTTT. It encodes CASSVVPDTGTGELFF.

The J gene is TRBJ2-7, the V gene TRBV29-1; 9 bases line up with TRBD1. CDR1 SQVTM and CDR2 ANQGSEA come from the germline V gene. Trimming removed 6 bases from V and 2 bases from J; junction bases left unmatched: 5. This CDR3 region has 13 residues. In nucleotides, the CDR3 is TGCAGCGTAGCCCGGGACAGGGCCTACGAGCAGTACTTC. It specifies CSVARDRAYEQYF.

The chain has TRBV5-1 and TRBJ2-7; D is unresolved. Germline CDR1 SGHRS, CDR2 YFSETQ. The CDR3 is made up of 14 amino acids. Trimming shortened V by 4 bases and J by 2 bases, and 13 bases separated the two germline ends. The CDR3 loop is CASSASGNTYEQYF. The DNA for the CDR3 is TGCGCCAGCAGCGCATCGGGTAATACCTACGAGCAGTACTTC.

This clone was seen once. V gene TRBV29-1 combines with J gene TRBJ2-7; D is ambiguous. The germline V and J ends were trimmed by 5 bases and 0 bases, with 14 bases remaining between them. Germline loops: CDR1 SQVTM, CDR2 ANQGSEA. The CDR3 runs 14 residues. CDR3 region: CSVRRSESSYEQYF. As DNA, the CDR3 is TGCAGCGTTCGCCGGAGTGAAAGCTCCTACGAGCAGTACTTC.

The genes are TRBV6-5 and TRBJ2-7; D is unclear. Deletions cut 4 bases from V and 2 bases from J, with 9 bases between. This CDR3 comprises 13 residues. CDR1 is MNHEY, CDR2 SVGAGI, per germline. In DNA, the CDR3 is TGTGCCAGCAGTTCGGGTCCGACCTACGAGCAGTACTTC. Translation: CASSSGPTYEQYF.

This CDR3 reads CASSLGGGQGAEAFF. The CDR3 DNA reads as TGTGCCAGCAGCTTGGGCGGGGGACAGGGGGCTGAAGCTTTCTTT. The rearrangement uses TRBV5-4 and TRBJ1-1; TRBD1 aligns across 11 bases. The CDR3 contains 15 residues. V dropped 0 bases and J dropped 6; count of bases not matched to a gene: 4. CDR1 and CDR2 from the germline V gene are SGHNT and YYREEE (reference sequence).

CDR3 DNA sequence: TGTGCCAGCAATCGGACTAGCGGGAAGAACACCGGGGAGCTGTTTTTT. Its translation is CASNRTSGKNTGELFF. The chain employs TRBV7-3 and TRBJ2-2; 12 positions match TRBD2. V lost 7 bases to trimming and J lost 1 base; unmatched junction nucleotides: 4. Germline V gene data show CDR1 as SGHTA and CDR2 as FQGTGA. The CDR3 is 16 amino acids.